Each of the 14 T cell receptor beta chains below was sequenced from the same sample in a study of blood T cell repertoires in COVID-19 (TCRdb year 2020). To prepare the library, the immunoSEQ multiplex PCR assay was applied. TCRdb obtained this table from immuneACCESS and retained in-frame rearrangements with V and J assigned. These tables miss some clones; where compared with another copy, unresolved V genes account for less than half of the shortfall, and the remainder is unexplained. This sample has 200,000 to 250,000 clones in its table, and approximately 78% of those were observed once. 8.2% of the sample rests with the top ten. The sequenced sample consisted of peripheral blood. These receptors were taken from a woman of 80 years or more with COVID-19, enrolled during active disease.

The chain combines TRBV5-4 with TRBJ1-1; TRBD1 aligns across 9 bases. The V gene end was trimmed by 5 bases and the J gene end by 1 base; junction bases not matched to a gene: 9. Per germline, CDR1 SGHNT and CDR2 YYREEE (reference sequence). There are 16 residues in the CDR3. The CDR3: CASRTGTGTSNTEAFF. CDR3 DNA: TGTGCCAGCAGGACCGGGACAGGGACTTCGAACACTGAAGCTTTCTTT. The variable domain in full, with the rest retrieved from reference TRBV5-4 and TRBJ1-1, is ETGVTQSPTHLIKTRGQQVTLRCSSQSGHNTVSWYQQALGQGPQFIFQYYREEENGRGNFPPRFSGLQFPNYSSELNVNALELDDSALYLCASRTGTGTSNTEAFFGQGTRLTVV.

The chain recombines TRBV18 with TRBJ2-2; 9 positions match TRBD1. Germline V CDR1 and CDR2: KGHSH, LQKENI. This CDR3 has 16 amino acids. Trimming removed 2 bases from V and 6 bases from J; junction bases left unmatched: 7. The CDR3 is CASSPAGTGKAGELFF. DNA for the CDR3: TGTGCCAGCTCACCAGCCGGGACAGGGAAGGCCGGGGAGCTGTTTTTT.

The chain carries TRBV28 and TRBJ1-2; possible D gene TRBD1, 6 bases. V was trimmed by 3 bases and J by 4 bases, leaving 15 bases between them. The CDR3 is made up of 15 amino acids. CDR1 and CDR2 (germline): MDHEN, SYDVKM. CDR3 protein: CASSLDSRGRYGYTF. The CDR3 DNA reads TGTGCCAGCAGTTTGGACTCCAGGGGCCGCTATGGCTACACCTTC.

The CDR3 region is CASSQVGTGAGTDTQYF. The DNA of the CDR3 is TGCGCCAGCAGCCAAGTCGGGACTGGGGCCGGCACAGATACGCAGTATTTT. This sequence joins TRBV4-3 and TRBJ2-3; perhaps TRBD2 as D (6 bases). The CDR3 has 17 residues. Trimming took off 1 base at V and 1 base at J, with 15 bases between the two ends. Germline-derived CDR1 and CDR2 are LGHNA and YSLEER.

The chain combines TRBV7-8 with TRBJ1-5, with D possibly matching TRBD1 (6 bases). The germline CDR1 and CDR2 sequences are SGHVS and FQNEAQ. This CDR3 has 15 amino acids. V shed 5 bases and J shed 4 bases, with 15 bases lying between them. The CDR3 DNA follows: TGTGCCAGCAGCCCCCGATCGGACAGAAATCAGCCCCAGCATTTT. Its translation: CASSPRSDRNQPQHF.

The V gene is TRBV14, the J gene TRBJ2-7; D is perhaps TRBD2 (5 bases). CDR1 and CDR2 from the germline V gene are SGHDN and FVKESK. The V and J ends lost 0 bases and 3 bases respectively, with 6 bases between them. The CDR3 contains 13 residues. This CDR3 reads CASSQDGSYEQYF. Here the CDR3 DNA reads TGTGCCAGCAGCCAAGATGGGAGCTACGAGCAGTACTTC.

The gene calls are TRBV5-4 and TRBJ2-3; 8 bases line up with TRBD2. CDR3 length equals 17 residues. Germline V CDR1 and CDR2: SGHNT, YYREEE (reference sequence). The junction had 10 bases not matched to a gene; V was cut back by 0 bases and J by 4 bases. CDR3 coding DNA: TGTGCCAGCAGCTTGGTTATGCGAGCGGGAGTGGCAGATACGCAGTATTTT. Translated: CASSLVMRAGVADTQYF.

V usage is TRBV5-1 and J usage is TRBJ1-6; D may be TRBD1 (5 bases). Trimming removed 0 bases at V and 9 bases at J, with 19 bases between. The CDR3 contains 17 residues. Germline V gene sequence: CDR1 SGHRS, CDR2 YFSETQ. The CDR3: CASSLAVGGVSGSPLHF. The CDR3 DNA sequence: TGCGCCAGCAGCTTGGCTGTAGGAGGGGTATCTGGTTCACCCCTCCACTTT. Combining the CDR3 with reference TRBV5-1 and TRBJ1-6 gives the whole variable domain KAGVTQTPRYLIKTRGQQVTLSCSPISGHRSVSWYQQTPGQGLQFLFEYFSETQRNKGNFPGRFSGRQFSNSRSEMNVSTLELGDSALYLCASSLAVGGVSGSPLHFGNGTRLTVT.

The chain couples TRBV10-3 to TRBJ1-6, with D tentatively TRBD1 (6 bases). V was shortened by 8 bases and J by 12 bases, with 11 bases between the two germline ends. The CDR3 has 11 residues. The germline V gene encodes CDR1 ENHRY and CDR2 SYGVKD. The CDR3 region has the DNA TGTGCCATCCCCAGGGGTCAACCCCTCCACTTT. Translating gives CAIPRGQPLHF.

V is TRBV3-1 (or the pseudogene TRBV3-2) and J is TRBJ1-2; TRBD1 agrees at 9 bases. The germline V gene encodes CDR1 LGHDT and CDR2 YNNKEL (reference sequence). The junction had 4 bases not matched to a gene; V was cut back by 3 bases and J by 8 bases. CDR3 length equals 13 residues. DNA of the CDR3: TGTGCCAGCAGCCAGCCTGGACAGGGGGGCTACACCTTC. The encoded protein is CASSQPGQGGYTF.

This clone occurred once. The rearrangement links TRBV7-2 to TRBJ2-2; 9 bases map to TRBD2. The CDR3 length is 16 residues. Trimming cost V 6 bases and J 4 bases; bases outside gene matches: 9. CDR1 SGHTA and CDR2 FQGNSA come from the germline V gene. The CDR3, as DNA: TGTGCCAGCAGATCCTCGGGGCGGGGGGGCACCGGGGAGCTGTTTTTT. Translated, it gives CASRSSGRGGTGELFF. Filled out from reference TRBV7-2 and TRBJ2-2, the complete variable domain reads GAGVSQSPSNKVTEKGKDVELRCDPISGHTALYWYRQSLGQGLEFLIYFQGNSAPDKSGLPSDRFSAERTGGSVSTLTIQRTQQEDSAVYLCASRSSGRGGTGELFFGEGSRLTVL.

CDR3 loop: CASSIRRTGPNTEAFF. For the CDR3, the DNA is TGTGCCAGTAGTATCCGGAGGACAGGACCGAACACTGAAGCTTTCTTT. This chain joins TRBV19 and TRBJ1-1, with 7 nucleotides matching TRBD1. The germline V gene has CDR1 LNHDA and CDR2 SQIVND (reference sequence). J gave up 1 base and V 3 bases, and 8 bases lay outside the gene matches. The CDR3 has 16 amino acids.

This chain uses TRBV7-9 with TRBJ1-3; D possibly corresponds to TRBD1 (5 bases). V shed 2 bases and J shed 0 bases, with 14 bases lying between them. The CDR3 consists of 17 residues. Per germline, CDR1 SEHNR and CDR2 FQNEAQ (reference sequence). The CDR3 DNA reads as TGTGCCAGCAGCTTATCTGGGGCATCGAGCTCTGGAAACACCATATATTTT. Protein product: CASSLSGASSSGNTIYF.

The CDR3 region is CASMPSRARSVNQPQHF. CDR3 bases: TGTGCCAGTATGCCCTCCAGAGCCAGGTCAGTCAATCAGCCCCAGCATTTT. The chain combines TRBV19 with TRBJ1-5, with D hard to call. Germline V CDR1 and CDR2: LNHDA, SQIVND (reference sequence). V was clipped by 7 bases and J by 3 bases, with 22 bases between them. This CDR3 comprises 17 residues.